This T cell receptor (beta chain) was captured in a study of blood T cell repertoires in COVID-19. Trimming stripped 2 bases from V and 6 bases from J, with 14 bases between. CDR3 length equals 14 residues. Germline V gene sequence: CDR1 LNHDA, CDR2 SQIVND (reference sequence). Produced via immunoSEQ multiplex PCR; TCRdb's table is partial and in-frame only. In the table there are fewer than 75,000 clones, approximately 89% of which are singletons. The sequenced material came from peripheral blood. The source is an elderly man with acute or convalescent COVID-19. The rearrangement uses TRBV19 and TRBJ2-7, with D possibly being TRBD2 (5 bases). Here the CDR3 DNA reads TGTGCCAGTAGTATAAATGACGGGGTGGGCGAGCAGTACTTC. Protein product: CASSINDGVGEQYF.